These 10 T cell receptor beta chains came from one sample sequenced in a study of T cell repertoires in cytomegalovirus infection. TCRdb itself ran the reads through MiXCR, one entry per CDR3 protein. Here the sample spans more than 40,000 distinct CDR3 sequences, about a fifth being singletons. Antigens for these TCRs are unknown. The specimen was CD8+ T cells from cultured PBMCs, collected from culture after CMV antigen stimulation. Every receptor here comes from a human donor in good health (CMV status not recorded). Some clones in this sample may be carry-over from other donors' samples.

This clonotype was recorded many times. The chain recombines TRBV4-3 with TRBJ1-2; D not resolved. Per the germline V gene, CDR1 is LGHNA and CDR2 is YSLEER. Between the trimmed V and J ends, which lost 0 bases and 1 base, there was a span of 12 bases. The CDR3 sequence is 16 residues long. The chain's CDR3 is CASSQDLEGINYGYTF. Here the CDR3 DNA reads TGCGCCAGCAGCCAAGATTTGGAGGGAATTAACTATGGCTACACCTTC.

This clonotype was picked up a small number of times. This chain uses TRBV4-1 with TRBJ2-7, with D possibly TRBD1 on 5 matching bases. This CDR3 is built from 14 residues. V was shortened by 0 bases and J by 2 bases, with 8 bases between the two germline ends. Germline V lookup: CDR1 MGHRA, CDR2 YSYEKL. CDR3 sequence reads: CASSQDPGPYEQYF. CDR3 DNA sequence: TGCGCCAGCAGCCAAGATCCAGGGCCCTACGAGCAGTACTTC.

Only a few counts were recorded for this clonotype. V gene TRBV25-1 combines with J gene TRBJ2-1, with no clear D. From germline, CDR1 is MGHDK and CDR2 SYGVNS. CDR3 length equals 13 residues. Trimming left V 2 bases short and J 10 bases short, with 12 bases between. The CDR3 here is CASSELGPAEQFF. The CDR3 coding sequence is TGTGCCAGCAGTGAACTCGGGCCTGCAGAGCAGTTCTTC. Looking up the rest from reference TRBV25-1 and TRBJ2-1 gives the full variable domain: EADIYQTPRYLVIGTGKKITLECSQTMGHDKMYWYQQDPGMELHLIHYSYGVNSTEKGDLSSESTVSRIRTEHFPLTLESARPSHTSQYLCASSELGPAEQFFGPGTRLTVL.

In its sample, this clonotype was seen a few times. The V call is TRBV7-2, the J call TRBJ2-3; no definite D call. The CDR3 runs to 14 residues. CDR1 is SGHTA and CDR2 is FQGNSA in the germline V gene. V lost 1 base, J lost 2 bases, and 7 bases lay in between. CDR3 DNA: TGTGCCAGCAGCTTAGATGACCTCACAGATACGCAGTATTTT. Protein product: CASSLDDLTDTQYF.

The rearrangement joins TRBV7-9 to TRBJ2-3; TRBD1 matches at 8 bases. CDR1 is SEHNR, CDR2 FQNEAQ, per germline (reference sequence). The CDR3 covers 14 residues. After removal of 7 bases from V and 2 bases from J, the junction contained 5 bases not matched to a gene. The CDR3 region is CASNLDRDTDTQYF. CDR3 coding DNA: TGTGCCAGCAACTTGGACAGGGACACAGATACGCAGTATTTT. Drawing the rest from reference TRBV7-9 and TRBJ2-3, the complete variable domain is DTGVSQNPRHKITKRGQNVTFRCDPISEHNRLYWYRQTLGQGPEFLTYFQNEAQLEKSRLLSDRFSAERPKGSFSTLEIQRTEQGDSAMYLCASNLDRDTDTQYFGPGTRLTVL.

This clonotype was detected only once. The chain joins TRBV6-5 to TRBJ2-4; tentative D call: TRBD1 (6 bases). The V end lost 2 bases, the J end lost 12 bases, and 8 bases lay between the germline ends. Germline V lookup: CDR1 MNHEY, CDR2 SVGAGI. This CDR3 spans 11 amino acids. CDR3 loop: CASSYGGSQYF. DNA for the CDR3: TGTGCCAGCAGTTACGGGGGCAGTCAGTACTTC.

This clonotype was detected a few times. V is TRBV7-9 and J is TRBJ2-7, with D possibly being TRBD1 (6 bases). The CDR3 length is 13 residues. The V end lost 3 bases, the J end lost 6 bases, and 12 bases lay between the germline ends. CDR1 SEHNR and CDR2 FQNEAQ come from the germline V gene (reference sequence). The CDR3 loop reads CASSFNPTGEQYF. CDR3 DNA sequence: TGTGCCAGCAGCTTTAACCCGACAGGCGAGCAGTACTTC. The whole variable domain, filled in from reference TRBV7-9 and TRBJ2-7, reads DTGVSQNPRHKITKRGQNVTFRCDPISEHNRLYWYRQTLGQGPEFLTYFQNEAQLEKSRLLSDRFSAERPKGSFSTLEIQRTEQGDSAMYLCASSFNPTGEQYFGPGTRLTVT.

The genes are TRBV12-5 and TRBJ2-1; D is perhaps TRBD1 (6 bases). The CDR3 loop spans 15 amino acids. Trimming removed 4 bases from V and 0 bases from J, with 10 bases in between. The V gene's germline CDR1 is LGHNT and CDR2 FRNRAP. The DNA of the CDR3 is TGTGCTAGTGGTTGGGACATCAGCTCCTACAATGAGCAGTTCTTC. Encoded protein: CASGWDISSYNEQFF.

The gene calls are TRBV14 and TRBJ2-1, with D tentatively TRBD1 or TRBD2 (5 bases each). The CDR3 spans 10 residues. Germline CDR1 and CDR2: SGHDN and FVKESK. Trimming cost V 10 bases and J 8 bases, with 9 bases left between them. CDR3 protein: CATEGYEQFF. CDR3 in DNA: TGTGCCACCGAGGGGTATGAGCAGTTCTTC.

This clonotype appeared a few times. The rearrangement joins TRBV7-9 to TRBJ1-1; D gene ambiguous. The germline CDR1 and CDR2 sequences are SEHNR and FQNEAQ (reference sequence). The CDR3 loop spans 13 amino acids. V lost 0 bases and J lost 11, with 13 bases in between. CDR3 residues: CASSLAGGRRAFF. DNA for the CDR3: TGTGCCAGCAGCTTAGCCGGAGGGAGGAGGGCTTTCTTT.